This TCR beta chain derives from a study of blood T cell repertoires in COVID-19. Study-level background: Spain, Italy and the United States supplied samples that represented acute and convalescent COVID-19. The cDNA or gDNA used as material had been derived from T cells, B-cell-depleted T cells, or PBMCs.

Under the authors' procedure: Researchers report that nucleated cell counts were estimated from reference gene primer amplification. Libraries were prepared by immunoSEQ multiplex PCR; TCRdb keeps only in-frame clonotypes and omits some of them. V and J calls and clone size are those listed in that table; D and trimming were worked out from the DNA. The table shows just over 65,000 clones, with 86% occurring only once. The germline V and J ends were trimmed by 3 bases and 9 bases, with 18 bases remaining between them. The CDR3 covers 14 residues. The sample consisted of peripheral blood. The chain carries TRBV23-1 and TRBJ2-7; tentative D call: TRBD2 (6 bases). TRBV23-1 is classed as an ORF, of uncertain function. The sequence derives from a man between 25 and 39 years old with acute or convalescent COVID-19. The CDR3 sequence is CASSHGLPRGGQYF. Here the CDR3 DNA reads TGCGCCAGCAGTCATGGGCTACCCCGGGGAGGGCAGTACTTC.